The clone carrying this T cell receptor (beta chain) has a handful of counts. Its matching antigen is unknown. Each CDR3 protein gets one entry after TCRdb re-called the multiplex PCR reads with MiXCR. Found here are fewer than 200,000 distinct CDR3 sequences, about 30% of them singletons; the top ten hold 3% to 4%. Germline V gene data show CDR1 as MNHEY and CDR2 as SVGAGI. The V end was cut by 0 bases, the J end by 1 base, with 12 bases between. This CDR3 region has 16 residues. These data originate in a study of breast tumors, draining lymph nodes, adjacent tissues. Overall study findings and caveats: Tumor TCR diversity was below lymph nodes but above nontumor tissue. Most tumor T cells seemingly derive from lymph node, then expand in tumor.

The lymph nodes were axillary draining lymph nodes from breast cancer patients. The sequenced sample consisted of axillary lymph node tissue. The chain couples TRBV6-5 to TRBJ1-1; maybe TRBD1 (5 bases). This TCR was recovered from a female donor with breast cancer. Some clones in this sample may be carry-over from other donors' samples. The CDR3 nucleotides read TGTGCCAGCAGTTACTCGCGCGGGGCCAGGAACACTGAAGCTTTCTTT. This sequence encodes CASSYSRGARNTEAFF.